This TCR beta chain came from a study of shared clonotypes between healthy human individuals. Study overall: Each donor's CD8 memory used one plate, CD8 naive two, each CD4 subset three.

The CDR3 extends over 12 amino acids. The V and J ends lost 5 bases and 8 bases respectively, with 12 bases between them. In germline, CDR1 is MNHEY, CDR2 SVGAGI. As defined, naive CD8 cells were CD45RO-negative and positively selected for CCR7, with terminally differentiated effector memory CD45RA+ cells excluded. Generated by immunoSEQ multiplex PCR, the TCRdb table keeps only in-frame clones and is missing some. The repertoire includes around 2.1 million clones, 85% to 95% of them detected once, and around 1.7% sits in the top ten. This chain uses TRBV6-5 with TRBJ1-2, with unresolved D. Source material: naive CD8+ T cells from PBMCs. This receptor was identified in a man aged 18 to 30 in good health. Some clones in this sample may be carry-over from other donors' samples. The CDR3 DNA reads as TGTGCCAGCAGTAACCCCCCCAGAGGCTACACCTTC. Protein sequence: CASSNPPRGYTF.